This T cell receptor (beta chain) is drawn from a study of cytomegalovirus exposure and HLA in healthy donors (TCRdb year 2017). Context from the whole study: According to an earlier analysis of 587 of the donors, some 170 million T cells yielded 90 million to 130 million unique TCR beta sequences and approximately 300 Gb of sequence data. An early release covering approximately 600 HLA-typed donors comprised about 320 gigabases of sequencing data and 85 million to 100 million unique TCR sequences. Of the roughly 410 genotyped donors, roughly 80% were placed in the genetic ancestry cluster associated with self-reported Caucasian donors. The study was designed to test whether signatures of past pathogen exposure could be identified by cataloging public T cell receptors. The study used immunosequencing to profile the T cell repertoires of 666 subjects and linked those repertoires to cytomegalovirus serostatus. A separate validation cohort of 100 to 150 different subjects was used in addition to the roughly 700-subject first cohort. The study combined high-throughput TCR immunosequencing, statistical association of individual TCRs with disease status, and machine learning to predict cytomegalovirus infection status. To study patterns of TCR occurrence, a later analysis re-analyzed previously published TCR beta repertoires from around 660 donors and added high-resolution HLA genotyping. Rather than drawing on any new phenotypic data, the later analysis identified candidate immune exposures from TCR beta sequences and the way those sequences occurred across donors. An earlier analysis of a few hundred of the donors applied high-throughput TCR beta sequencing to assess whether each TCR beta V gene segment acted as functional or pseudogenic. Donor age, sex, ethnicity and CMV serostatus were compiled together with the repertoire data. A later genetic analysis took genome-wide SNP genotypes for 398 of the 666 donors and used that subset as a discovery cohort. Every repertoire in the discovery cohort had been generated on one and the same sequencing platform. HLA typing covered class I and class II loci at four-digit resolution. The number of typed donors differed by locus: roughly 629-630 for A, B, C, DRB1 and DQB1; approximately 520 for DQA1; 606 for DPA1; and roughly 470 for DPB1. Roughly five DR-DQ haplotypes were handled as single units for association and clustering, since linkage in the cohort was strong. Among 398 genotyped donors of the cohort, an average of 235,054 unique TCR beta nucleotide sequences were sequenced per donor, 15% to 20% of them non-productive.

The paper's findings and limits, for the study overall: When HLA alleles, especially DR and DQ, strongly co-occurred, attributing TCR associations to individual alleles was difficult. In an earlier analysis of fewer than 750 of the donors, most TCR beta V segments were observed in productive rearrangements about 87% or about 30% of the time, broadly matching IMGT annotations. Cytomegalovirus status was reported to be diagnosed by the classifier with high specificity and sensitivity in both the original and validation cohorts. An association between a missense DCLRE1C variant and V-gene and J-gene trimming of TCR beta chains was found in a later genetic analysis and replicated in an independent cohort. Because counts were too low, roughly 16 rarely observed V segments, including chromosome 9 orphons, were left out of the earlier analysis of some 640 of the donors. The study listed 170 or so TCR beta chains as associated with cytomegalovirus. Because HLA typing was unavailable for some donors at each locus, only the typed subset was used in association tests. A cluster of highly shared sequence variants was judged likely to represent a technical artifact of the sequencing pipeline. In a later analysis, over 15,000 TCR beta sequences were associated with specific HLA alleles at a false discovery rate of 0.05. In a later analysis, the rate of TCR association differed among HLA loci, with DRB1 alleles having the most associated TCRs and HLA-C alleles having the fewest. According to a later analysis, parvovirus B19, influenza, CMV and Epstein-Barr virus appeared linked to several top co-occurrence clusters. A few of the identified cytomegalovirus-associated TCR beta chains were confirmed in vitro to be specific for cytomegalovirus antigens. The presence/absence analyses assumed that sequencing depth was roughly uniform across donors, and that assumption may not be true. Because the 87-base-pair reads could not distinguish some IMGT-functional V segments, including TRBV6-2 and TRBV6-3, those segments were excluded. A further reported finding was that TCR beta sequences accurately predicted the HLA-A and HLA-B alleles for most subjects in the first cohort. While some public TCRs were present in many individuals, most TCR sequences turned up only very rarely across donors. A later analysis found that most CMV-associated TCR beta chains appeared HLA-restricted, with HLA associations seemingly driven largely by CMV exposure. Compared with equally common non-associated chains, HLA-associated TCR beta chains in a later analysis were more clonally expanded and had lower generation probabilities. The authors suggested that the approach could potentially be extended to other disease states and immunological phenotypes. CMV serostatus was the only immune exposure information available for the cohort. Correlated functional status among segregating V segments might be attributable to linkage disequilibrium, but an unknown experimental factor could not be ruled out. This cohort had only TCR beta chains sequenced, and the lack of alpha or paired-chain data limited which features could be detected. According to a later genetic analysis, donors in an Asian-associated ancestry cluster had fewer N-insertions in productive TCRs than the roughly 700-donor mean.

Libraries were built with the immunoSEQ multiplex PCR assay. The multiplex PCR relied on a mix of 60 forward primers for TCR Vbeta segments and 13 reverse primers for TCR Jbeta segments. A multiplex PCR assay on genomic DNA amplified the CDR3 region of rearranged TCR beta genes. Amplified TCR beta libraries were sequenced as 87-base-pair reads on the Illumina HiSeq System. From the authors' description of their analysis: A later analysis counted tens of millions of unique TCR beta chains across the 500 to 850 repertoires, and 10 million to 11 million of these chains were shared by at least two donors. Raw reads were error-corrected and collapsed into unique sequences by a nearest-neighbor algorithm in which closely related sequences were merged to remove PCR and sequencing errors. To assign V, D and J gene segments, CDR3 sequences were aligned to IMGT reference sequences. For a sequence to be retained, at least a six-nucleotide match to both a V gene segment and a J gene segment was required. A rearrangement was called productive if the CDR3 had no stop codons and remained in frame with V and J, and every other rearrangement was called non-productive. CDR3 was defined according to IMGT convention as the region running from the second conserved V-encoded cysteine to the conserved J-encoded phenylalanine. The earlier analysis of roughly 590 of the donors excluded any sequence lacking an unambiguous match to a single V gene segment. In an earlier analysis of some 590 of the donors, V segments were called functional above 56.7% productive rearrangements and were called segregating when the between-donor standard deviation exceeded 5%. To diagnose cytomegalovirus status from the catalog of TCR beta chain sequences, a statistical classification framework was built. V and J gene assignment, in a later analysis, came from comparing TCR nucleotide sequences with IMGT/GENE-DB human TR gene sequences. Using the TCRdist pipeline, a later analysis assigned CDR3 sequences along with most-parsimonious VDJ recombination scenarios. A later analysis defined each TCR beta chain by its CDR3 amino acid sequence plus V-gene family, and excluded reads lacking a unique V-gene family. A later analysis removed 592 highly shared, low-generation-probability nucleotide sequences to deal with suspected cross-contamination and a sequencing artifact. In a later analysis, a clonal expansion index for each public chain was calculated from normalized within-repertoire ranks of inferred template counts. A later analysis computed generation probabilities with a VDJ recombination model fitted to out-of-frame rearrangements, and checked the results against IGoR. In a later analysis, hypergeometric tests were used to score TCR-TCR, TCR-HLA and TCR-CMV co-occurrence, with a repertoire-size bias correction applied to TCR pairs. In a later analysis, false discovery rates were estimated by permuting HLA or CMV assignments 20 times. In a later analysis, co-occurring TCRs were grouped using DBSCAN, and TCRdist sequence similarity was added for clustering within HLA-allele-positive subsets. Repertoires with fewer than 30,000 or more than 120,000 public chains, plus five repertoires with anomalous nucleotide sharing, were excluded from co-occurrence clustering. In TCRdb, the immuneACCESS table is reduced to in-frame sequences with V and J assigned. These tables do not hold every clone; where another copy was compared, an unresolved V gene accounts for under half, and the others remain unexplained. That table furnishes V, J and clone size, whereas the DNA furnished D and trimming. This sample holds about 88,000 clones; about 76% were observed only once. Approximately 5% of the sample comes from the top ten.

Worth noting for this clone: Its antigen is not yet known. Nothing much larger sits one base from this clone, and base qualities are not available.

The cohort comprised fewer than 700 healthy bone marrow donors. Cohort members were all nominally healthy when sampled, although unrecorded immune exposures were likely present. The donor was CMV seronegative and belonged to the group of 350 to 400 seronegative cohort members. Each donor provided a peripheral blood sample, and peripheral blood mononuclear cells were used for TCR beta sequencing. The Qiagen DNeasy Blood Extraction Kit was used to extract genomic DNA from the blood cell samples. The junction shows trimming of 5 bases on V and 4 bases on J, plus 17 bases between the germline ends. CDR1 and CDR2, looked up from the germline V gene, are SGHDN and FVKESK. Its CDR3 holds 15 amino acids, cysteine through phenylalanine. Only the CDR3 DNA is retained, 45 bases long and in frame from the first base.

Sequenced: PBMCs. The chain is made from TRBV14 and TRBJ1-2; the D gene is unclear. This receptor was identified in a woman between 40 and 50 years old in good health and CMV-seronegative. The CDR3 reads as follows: CASSYGREGSYGYTF. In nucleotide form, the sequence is TGTGCCAGCAGCTACGGGAGGGAGGGTTCCTATGGCTACACCTTC. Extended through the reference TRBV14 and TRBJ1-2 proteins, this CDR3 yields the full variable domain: EAGVTQFPSHSVIEKGQTVTLRCDPISGHDNLYWYRRVMGKEIKFLLHFVKESKQDESGMPNNRFLAERTGGTYSTLKVQPAELEDSGVYFCASSYGREGSYGYTFGSGTRLTVV.